These T cell receptor beta chains were read from a single sample in a study of T cell clones after liver transplantation. The data were produced by immunoSEQ multiplex PCR, yet TCRdb's version contains in-frame clones alone and is incomplete. The table shows about 68,000 clones, with around 93% occurring only once. Sequences were derived from CD4+ T cells from blood, sampled less than 27 months after liver transplant. Receptors were obtained from a human patient who received a liver transplant. Some of the T cells might come from the graft donor. CDR3s include the opening cysteine and the closing phenylalanine or tryptophan. Each record gives: D gene, V gene, clone size, J gene, CDR3 DNA, CDR3 protein. D genes are given only for firm matches. Expanded clones are given a class, and other clones once, few, many or no size at all.

>TRBD2|TRBV4-1|-|TRBJ2-2
TGCGCCAGCAGCCAAGAACTAACTAGCGCGAACACCGGGGAGCTGTTTTTT
CASSQELTSANTGELFF
>TRBD2|TRBV11-1|-|TRBJ2-2
TGTGCCAGCAGCTTATCGGGACTACTGAACACCGGGGAGCTGTTTTTT
CASSLSGLLNTGELFF
>TRBD1|TRBV29-1|once|TRBJ2-7
TGCAGCGTTGGGGACAGCTACGAGCAGTACTTC
CSVGDSYEQYF
>-|TRBV9|-|TRBJ2-3
TGTGCCAGCAGCGCCGCGTTCCCGAGTACGCAGTATTTT
CASSAAFPSTQYF
>TRBD1|TRBV2|-|TRBJ2-1
TGTGCCAGCAAAGACAGGGCGAGTGAGCAGTTCTTC
CASKDRASEQFF
>-|TRBV29-1|-|TRBJ2-7
TGCAGCATAGGCCAGAATCGCAACGAGCAGTACTTC
CSIGQNRNEQYF
>-|TRBV18|-|TRBJ2-2
TGTGCCAGCTCGCCAAGGCCCAGGAATTATGCCGGGGAGCTGTTTTTT
CASSPRPRNYAGELFF
>TRBD2|TRBV5-6|-|TRBJ2-1
TGTGCCGGGTGGAGGGAGGGCCTAGATGAGCAGTTCTTC
CAGWREGLDEQFF
>-|TRBV11-2|-|TRBJ2-7
TGTGCCAGCAGCTTACTGGCAGGGCAATCCTACGAGCAGTACTTC
CASSLLAGQSYEQYF
>TRBD2|TRBV7-3|-|TRBJ2-1
TGTGCCAGCAGCCACGGACTAGCGGGAGTTGGGGAGCAGTTCTTC
CASSHGLAGVGEQFF
>-|TRBV6-5|-|TRBJ1-4
TGTGCCAGCAGGGGGTCCGGGGCAGGGGCTGAAAAACTGTTTTTT
CASRGSGAGAEKLFF
>TRBD2|TRBV6-5|-|TRBJ2-1
TGTGCCAGCAGTTACAACGCGGGAGGACCCTACAATGAGCAGTTCTTC
CASSYNAGGPYNEQFF
>-|TRBV19|-|TRBJ1-5
TGTGCCAGTAGTCCGACCCCAGGGGTTGCAGGTCAGCCCCAGCATTTT
CASSPTPGVAGQPQHF
>TRBD1|TRBV19|-|TRBJ1-2
TGTGCCAGTAGTCATGACAGGGGGCGAGGCTACACCTTC
CASSHDRGRGYTF
>TRBD1|TRBV7-9|once|TRBJ2-3
TGTGCCAGCAGCGACCGACAGGGGCCTACTTATTTT
CASSDRQGPTYF
>TRBD2|TRBV10-3|-|TRBJ2-7
TGTGCCATCTCCGAAGGGACTAGCGGCTACGAGCAGTACTTC
CAISEGTSGYEQYF
>TRBD2|TRBV5-1|-|TRBJ2-2
TGCGCCAGCAGCCATACTAGCGGGAGGGCCACCGGGGAGCTGTTTTTT
CASSHTSGRATGELFF
>TRBD1|TRBV6-5|-|TRBJ2-2
TGTGCCAGCAGTTTCAGAACCGGGACAGGGTCCGGGGAGCTGTTTTTT
CASSFRTGTGSGELFF
>-|TRBV6-5|few|TRBJ2-7
TGTGCCAGCAGTTACTTAGGACCGTCAAGAGACGAGCAGTACTTC
CASSYLGPSRDEQYF
>TRBD1|TRBV10-3|-|TRBJ2-7
TGTGCCATCACCGACAGGGGTGAAGTGGCCGAGCAGTACTTC
CAITDRGEVAEQYF
>TRBD2|TRBV2|-|TRBJ2-1
TGTGCCAGCAGTGCTGGAGGTAGCGGGAGGACCTACAATGAGCAGTTCTTC
CASSAGGSGRTYNEQFF
>-|TRBV27|-|TRBJ2-3
TGTGCCAGCAGTTTTGTGGGAGATGGCACAGATACGCAGTATTTT
CASSFVGDGTDTQYF
>-|TRBV9|-|TRBJ1-5
TGTGCCAGCAGCGTGGAGGGCGAACAGCCCCAGCATTTT
CASSVEGEQPQHF
>-|TRBV15|-|TRBJ1-3
TGTGCCACCAGACCCGGGGGGCTATATGGAAACACCATATATTTT
CATRPGGLYGNTIYF
>TRBD1|TRBV5-1|-|TRBJ1-3
TGCGCCAGCAGCCTCCAGGGACAGACCTCTGGAAACACCATATATTTT
CASSLQGQTSGNTIYF
>-|TRBV28|-|TRBJ1-2
TGTGCCAGCAGCCTCGGGGGGCTGGCCTATGGCTACACCTTC
CASSLGGLAYGYTF
>-|TRBV7-6|-|TRBJ2-1
TGTGCCAGCAGCCGCACCGGGACCCACAGTGAGCAGTTCTTC
CASSRTGTHSEQFF
>-|TRBV30|-|TRBJ2-6
TGTGCCTGGACTGGGTGGGAATCTGGGGCCAACGTCCTGACTTTC
CAWTGWESGANVLTF
>TRBD2|TRBV6-5|-|TRBJ2-7
TGTGCCAGCAGTTACTCGAGACGACTAGCGGCCTACGAGCAGTACTTC
CASSYSRRLAAYEQYF
>TRBD2|TRBV7-2|-|TRBJ2-1
TGTGCCAGCAGCTTAGCACACCTAGCGGGGGTGCAGTTCTTC
CASSLAHLAGVQFF
>-|TRBV5-1|-|TRBJ2-5
TGCGCCAGCAGCGGTGCCGTGGGTGAGACCCAGTACTTC
CASSGAVGETQYF
>-|TRBV27|-|TRBJ1-2
TGTGCCAGCAGTTTATACCGGGATTCCTATGGCTACACCTTC
CASSLYRDSYGYTF
>TRBD2|TRBV6-6|-|TRBJ2-1
TGTGCCAGCAGCCGACGCGTAGCTAGCGGGGCTGAGCAGTTCTTC
CASSRRVASGAEQFF
>-|TRBV28|-|TRBJ2-2
TGTGCCAGCAGTTTTGGAGTCACCGGGGAGCTGTTTTTT
CASSFGVTGELFF
>-|TRBV6-1|once|TRBJ2-1
TGTGCCAGCAGTGAATCCCCTGCGGGTTTGAAGTTCTTC
CASSESPAGLKFF
>TRBD2|TRBV5-4|-|TRBJ2-1
TGTGCCAGCAGCGGCCCTGGGCTAGCGGGCTACAATGAGCAGTTCTTC
CASSGPGLAGYNEQFF
>-|TRBV23-1|-|TRBJ1-5
TGCGCCAGCAGGCGGGCAGGGCTTTTCTATCAGCCCCAGCATTTT
CASRRAGLFYQPQHF
>-|TRBV29-1|-|TRBJ2-2
TGCAGCGTCTCTAGTCCCGGGGAGCTGTTTTTT
CSVSSPGELFF
>TRBD2|TRBV5-4|-|TRBJ2-3
TGTGCCAGCAGCTCACTAGCGGGAGTTTCAGATACGCAGTATTTT
CASSSLAGVSDTQYF
>-|TRBV28|-|TRBJ2-7
TGTGCCAGCAGCCCCCCAGCCTACGAGCAGTACTTC
CASSPPAYEQYF
>-|TRBV4-2|-|TRBJ1-4
TGTGCCAGCAGCCCAGGGCCCACTAATGAAAAACTGTTTTTT
CASSPGPTNEKLFF
>-|TRBV19|-|TRBJ1-2
-
CASSISVYGYTF
>-|TRBV7-9|once|TRBJ1-2
TGTGCCAGCAGCCTCCAGGGTACCTATGGCTACACCTTC
CASSLQGTYGYTF
>TRBD1|TRBV2|-|TRBJ1-2
TGTGCCAGCAGTAGGGACAGGACTAACTATGGCTACACCTTC
CASSRDRTNYGYTF
>-|TRBV18|-|TRBJ2-1
TGTGCCAGCTCACCCCCTGGAGGGTGGAACAATGAGCAGTTCTTC
CASSPPGGWNNEQFF
>-|TRBV18|-|TRBJ2-2
TGTGCCAGCTCACCACCGGGGGGGCGCGACACCGGGGAGCTGTTTTTT
CASSPPGGRDTGELFF
>TRBD2|TRBV7-3|-|TRBJ2-2
TGTGCCAGCAGTTCCCGGGGGACTAGCGGGAGTGGGGAGCTGTTTTTT
CASSSRGTSGSGELFF
>TRBD1|TRBV18|-|TRBJ2-7
TGTGCCAGCTCACCCGGGACAGGGGTCTACGAGCAGTACTTC
CASSPGTGVYEQYF
>-|TRBV28|-|TRBJ2-7
TGTGCCAGCAGTTCGGGACACGCTACCTACGAGCAGTACTTC
CASSSGHATYEQYF
>-|TRBV7-8|-|TRBJ2-7
TGTGCCAGCAGCTTGCACGTCGACGAGCAGTACTTC
CASSLHVDEQYF